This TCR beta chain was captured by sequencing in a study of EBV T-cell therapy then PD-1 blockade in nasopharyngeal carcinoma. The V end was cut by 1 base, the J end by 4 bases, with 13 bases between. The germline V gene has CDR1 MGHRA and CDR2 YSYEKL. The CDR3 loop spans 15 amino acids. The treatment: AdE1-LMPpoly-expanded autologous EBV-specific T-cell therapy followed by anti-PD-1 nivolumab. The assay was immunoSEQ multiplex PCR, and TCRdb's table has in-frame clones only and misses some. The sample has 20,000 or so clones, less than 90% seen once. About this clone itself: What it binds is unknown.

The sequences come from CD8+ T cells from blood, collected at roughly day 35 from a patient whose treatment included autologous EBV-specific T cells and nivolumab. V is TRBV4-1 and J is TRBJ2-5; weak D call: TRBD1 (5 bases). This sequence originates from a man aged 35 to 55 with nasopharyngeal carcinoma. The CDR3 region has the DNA TGCGCCAGCAGCCAAGGAGTAGGGGAAGCAGAGACCCAGTACTTC. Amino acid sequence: CASSQGVGEAETQYF.